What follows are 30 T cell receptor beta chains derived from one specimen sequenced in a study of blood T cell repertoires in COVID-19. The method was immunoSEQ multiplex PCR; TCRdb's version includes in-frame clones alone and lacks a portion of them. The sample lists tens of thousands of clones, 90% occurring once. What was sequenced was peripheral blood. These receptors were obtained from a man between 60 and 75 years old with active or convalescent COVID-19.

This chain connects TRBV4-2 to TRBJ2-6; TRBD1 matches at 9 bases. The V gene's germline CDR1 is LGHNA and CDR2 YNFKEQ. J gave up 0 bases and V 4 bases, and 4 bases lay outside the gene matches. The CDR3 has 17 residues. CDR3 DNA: TGTGCCAGCAGCCCACAGGGGGCACGCTCTGGGGCCAACGTCCTGACTTTC. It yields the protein CASSPQGARSGANVLTF.

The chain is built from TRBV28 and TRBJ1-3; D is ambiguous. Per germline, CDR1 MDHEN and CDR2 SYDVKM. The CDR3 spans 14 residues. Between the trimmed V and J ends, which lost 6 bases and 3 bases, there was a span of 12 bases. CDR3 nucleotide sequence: TGTGCCAGCAGAACCGGGAGCCTTGGAAACACCATATATTTT. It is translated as CASRTGSLGNTIYF.

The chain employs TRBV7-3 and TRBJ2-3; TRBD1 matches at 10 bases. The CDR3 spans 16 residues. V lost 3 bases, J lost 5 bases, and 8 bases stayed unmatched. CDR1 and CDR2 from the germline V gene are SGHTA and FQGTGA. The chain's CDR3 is CASSFYGTGEGDTQYF. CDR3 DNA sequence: TGTGCCAGCAGCTTTTATGGGACAGGGGAGGGAGATACGCAGTATTTT.

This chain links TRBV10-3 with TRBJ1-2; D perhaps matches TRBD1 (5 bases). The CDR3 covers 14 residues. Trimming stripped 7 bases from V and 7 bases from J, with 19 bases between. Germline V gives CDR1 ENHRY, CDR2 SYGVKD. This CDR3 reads CAITRTTDGSGYTF. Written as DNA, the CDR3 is TGTGCCATCACTAGAACGACAGATGGAAGTGGCTACACCTTC.

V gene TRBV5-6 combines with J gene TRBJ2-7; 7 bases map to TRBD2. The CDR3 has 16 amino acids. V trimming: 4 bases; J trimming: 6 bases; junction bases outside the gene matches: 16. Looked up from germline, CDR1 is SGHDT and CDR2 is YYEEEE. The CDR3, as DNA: TGTGCCAGCAGCCCTAACCCGGGACTACCTCTTCTCGAGCAGTACTTC. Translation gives CASSPNPGLPLLEQYF.

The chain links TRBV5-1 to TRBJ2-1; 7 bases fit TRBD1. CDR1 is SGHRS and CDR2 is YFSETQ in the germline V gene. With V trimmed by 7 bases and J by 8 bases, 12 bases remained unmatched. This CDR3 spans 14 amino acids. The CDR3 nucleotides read TGCGCCAGCGGCCCAGACAGGGCGGGCTATGAGCAGTTCTTC. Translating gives CASGPDRAGYEQFF.

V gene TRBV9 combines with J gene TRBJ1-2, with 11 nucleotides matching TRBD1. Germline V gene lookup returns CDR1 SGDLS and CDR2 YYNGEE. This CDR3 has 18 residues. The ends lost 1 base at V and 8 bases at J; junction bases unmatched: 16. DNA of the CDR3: TGTGCCAGCAGCGTATCTTGGGACAGGGGGAAAGGACTGCGGGGCTACACCTTC. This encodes CASSVSWDRGKGLRGYTF.

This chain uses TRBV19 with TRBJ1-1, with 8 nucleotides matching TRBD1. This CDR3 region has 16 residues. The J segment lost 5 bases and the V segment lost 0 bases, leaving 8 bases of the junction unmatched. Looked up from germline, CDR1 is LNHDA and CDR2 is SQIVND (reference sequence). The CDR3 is CASSIDATGEATEAFF. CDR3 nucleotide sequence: TGTGCCAGTAGTATAGACGCGACAGGGGAGGCGACTGAAGCTTTCTTT. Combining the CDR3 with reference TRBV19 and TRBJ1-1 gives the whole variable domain DGGITQSPKYLFRKEGQNVTLSCEQNLNHDAMYWYRQDPGQGLRLIYYSQIVNDFQKGDIAEGYSVSREKKESFPLTVTSAQKNPTAFYLCASSIDATGEATEAFFGQGTRLTVV.

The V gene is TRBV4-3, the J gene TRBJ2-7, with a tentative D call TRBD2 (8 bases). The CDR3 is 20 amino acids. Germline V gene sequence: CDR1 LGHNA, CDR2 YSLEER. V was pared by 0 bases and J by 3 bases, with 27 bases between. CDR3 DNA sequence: TGCGCCAGCAGCCAAGAAGTGGAGGGGGCACTTCTAGCGGGTCTCTACGAGCAGTACTTC. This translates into CASSQEVEGALLAGLYEQYF.

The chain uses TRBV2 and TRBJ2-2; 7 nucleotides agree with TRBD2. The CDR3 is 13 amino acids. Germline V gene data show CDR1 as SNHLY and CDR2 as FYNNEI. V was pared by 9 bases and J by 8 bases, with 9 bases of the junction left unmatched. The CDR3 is CASQRDPWGELFF. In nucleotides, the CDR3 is TGTGCCAGTCAGCGGGACCCTTGGGGGGAGCTGTTTTTT.

This CDR3 reads CASSIQRQGRDTGELFF. The CDR3 DNA is TGTGCCAGCAGCATACAACGACAGGGGCGGGACACCGGGGAGCTGTTTTTT. The genes are TRBV7-8 and TRBJ2-2, with 8 bases identical to TRBD1. V lost 5 bases to trimming and J lost 3 bases; unmatched junction nucleotides: 11. CDR3 length: 17 amino acids. Germline V gene sequence: CDR1 SGHVS, CDR2 FQNEAQ.

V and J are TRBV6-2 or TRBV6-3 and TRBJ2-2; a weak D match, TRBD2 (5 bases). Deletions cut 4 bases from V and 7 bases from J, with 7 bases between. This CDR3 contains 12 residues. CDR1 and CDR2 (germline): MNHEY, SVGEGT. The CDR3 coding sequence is TGTGCCAGCAGTTTCGGGGACGGGGAGCTGTTTTTT. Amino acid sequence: CASSFGDGELFF.

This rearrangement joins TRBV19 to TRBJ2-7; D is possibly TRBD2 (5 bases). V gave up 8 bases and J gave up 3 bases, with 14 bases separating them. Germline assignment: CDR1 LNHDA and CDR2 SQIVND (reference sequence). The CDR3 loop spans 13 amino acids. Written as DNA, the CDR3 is TGTGCCAGTTCCCCCGGACTGGGCTACGAGCAGTACTTC. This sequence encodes CASSPGLGYEQYF.

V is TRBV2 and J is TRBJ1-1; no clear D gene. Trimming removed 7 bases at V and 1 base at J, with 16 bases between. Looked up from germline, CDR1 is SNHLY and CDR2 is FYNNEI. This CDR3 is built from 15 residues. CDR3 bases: TGTGCCAGCAAGAAGGAGTACATGCCGAACACTGAAGCTTTCTTT. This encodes CASKKEYMPNTEAFF. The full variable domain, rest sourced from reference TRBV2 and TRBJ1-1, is EPEVTQTPSHQVTQMGQEVILRCVPISNHLYFYWYRQILGQKVEFLVSFYNNEISEKSEIFDDQFSVERPDGSNFTLKIRSTKLEDSAMYFCASKKEYMPNTEAFFGQGTRLTVV.

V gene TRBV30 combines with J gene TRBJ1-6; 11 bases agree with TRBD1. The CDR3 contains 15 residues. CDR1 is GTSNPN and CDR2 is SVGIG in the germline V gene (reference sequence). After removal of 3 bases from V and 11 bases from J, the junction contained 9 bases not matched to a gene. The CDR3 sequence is CAWRRDRGKSTPLHF. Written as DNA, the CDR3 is TGTGCCTGGAGACGGGACAGGGGGAAAAGTACACCCCTCCACTTT.

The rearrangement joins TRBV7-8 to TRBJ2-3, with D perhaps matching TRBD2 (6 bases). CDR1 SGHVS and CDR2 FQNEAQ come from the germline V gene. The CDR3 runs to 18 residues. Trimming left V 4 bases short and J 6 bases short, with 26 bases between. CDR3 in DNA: TGTGCCAGCAGCTCGCTTTCCCTTAGAGGGAGGAGCAGGGATACGCAGTATTTT. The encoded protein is CASSSLSLRGRSRDTQYF.

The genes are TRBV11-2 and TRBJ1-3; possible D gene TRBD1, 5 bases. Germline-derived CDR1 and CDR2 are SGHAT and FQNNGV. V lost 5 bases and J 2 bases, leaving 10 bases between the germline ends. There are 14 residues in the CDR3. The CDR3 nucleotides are TGTGCCAGCAGCCCTTGGGGGGCTGGAAACACCATATATTTT. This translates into CASSPWGAGNTIYF.

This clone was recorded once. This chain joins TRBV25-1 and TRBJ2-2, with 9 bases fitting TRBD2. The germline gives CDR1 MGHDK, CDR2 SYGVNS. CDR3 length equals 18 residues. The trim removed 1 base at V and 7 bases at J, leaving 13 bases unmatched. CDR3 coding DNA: TGTGCCAGCAGTGAATCCCGGGGTAGCGGGAGTGTTGGCGGGGAGCTGTTTTTT. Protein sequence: CASSESRGSGSVGGELFF.

The CDR3: CASSADRLAGYNEQFF. In DNA form, the CDR3 reads TGTGCCAGCAGTGCAGATCGACTAGCGGGGTACAATGAGCAGTTCTTC. The chain links TRBV6-4 to TRBJ2-1, with TRBD2 matching 11 bases. Germline V gene lookup returns CDR1 MRHNA and CDR2 SNTAGT. The junction had 6 bases not matched to a gene; V was cut back by 4 bases and J by 4 bases. This CDR3 is 16 amino acids long.

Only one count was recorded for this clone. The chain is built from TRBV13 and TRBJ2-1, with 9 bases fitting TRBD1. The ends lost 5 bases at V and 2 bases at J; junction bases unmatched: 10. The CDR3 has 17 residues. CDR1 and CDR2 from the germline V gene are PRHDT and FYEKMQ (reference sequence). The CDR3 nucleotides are TGTGCCAGCAGCCAGCCCATGGGACAGGGAACCTACAATGAGCAGTTCTTC. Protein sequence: CASSQPMGQGTYNEQFF.

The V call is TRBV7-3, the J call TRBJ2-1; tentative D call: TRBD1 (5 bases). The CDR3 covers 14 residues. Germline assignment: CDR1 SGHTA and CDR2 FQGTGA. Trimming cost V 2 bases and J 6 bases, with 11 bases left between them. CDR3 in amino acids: CASSLGRTSNEQFF. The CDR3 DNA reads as TGTGCCAGCAGCTTAGGGCGGACAAGCAATGAGCAGTTCTTC.

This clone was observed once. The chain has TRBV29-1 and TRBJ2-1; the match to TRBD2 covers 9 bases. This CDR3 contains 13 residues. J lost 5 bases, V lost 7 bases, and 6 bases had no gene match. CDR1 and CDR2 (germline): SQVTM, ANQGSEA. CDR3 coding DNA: TGCAGCGCCGGGACTAGCAGGAACAATGAGCAGTTCTTC. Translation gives CSAGTSRNNEQFF.

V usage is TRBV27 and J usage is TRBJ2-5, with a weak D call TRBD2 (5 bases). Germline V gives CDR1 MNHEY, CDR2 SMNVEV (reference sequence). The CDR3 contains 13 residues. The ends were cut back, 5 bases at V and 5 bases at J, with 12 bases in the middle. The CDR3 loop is CASSPSGGETQYF. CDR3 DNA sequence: TGTGCCAGCAGTCCCAGCGGTGGGGAGACCCAGTACTTC.

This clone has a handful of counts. This chain's CDR3 is CAVKEAFF. The CDR3 DNA sequence: TGTGCCGTAAAAGAAGCTTTCTTT. The chain has TRBV2 and TRBJ1-1; D remains unclear. CDR1 SNHLY and CDR2 FYNNEI come from the germline V gene. CDR3 length equals 8 residues. With 11 bases removed from V and 8 bases from J, the gap between germline ends came to 6 bases.

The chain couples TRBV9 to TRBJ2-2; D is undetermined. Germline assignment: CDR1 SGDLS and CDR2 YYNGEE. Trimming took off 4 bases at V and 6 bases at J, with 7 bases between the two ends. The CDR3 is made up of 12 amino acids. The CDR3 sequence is CASSPSPGELFF. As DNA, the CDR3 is TGTGCCAGCAGCCCGAGTCCCGGGGAGCTGTTTTTT.

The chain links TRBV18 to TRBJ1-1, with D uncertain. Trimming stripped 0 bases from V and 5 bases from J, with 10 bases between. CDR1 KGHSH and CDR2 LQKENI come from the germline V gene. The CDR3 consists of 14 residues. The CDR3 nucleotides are TGTGCCAGCTCACCACCCCGGGGATCGACTGAAGCTTTCTTT. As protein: CASSPPRGSTEAFF.

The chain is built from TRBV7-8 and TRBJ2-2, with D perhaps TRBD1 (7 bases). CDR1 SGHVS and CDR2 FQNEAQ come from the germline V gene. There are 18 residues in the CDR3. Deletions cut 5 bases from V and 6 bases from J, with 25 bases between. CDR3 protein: CASSHWDSWAGRSGELFF. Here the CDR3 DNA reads TGTGCCAGCAGCCATTGGGACAGTTGGGCGGGGAGGTCCGGGGAGCTGTTTTTT.

The CDR3 is CASSLAGAYEQYF. CDR3 bases: TGTGCCAGCAGCTTAGCCGGGGCCTACGAGCAGTACTTC. This chain uses TRBV7-9 with TRBJ2-7; TRBD2 is a possible D gene (5 bases). Germline CDR1 and CDR2: SEHNR and FQNEAQ (reference sequence). Trimming stripped 0 bases from V and 2 bases from J, with 5 bases between. This CDR3 has 13 amino acids.

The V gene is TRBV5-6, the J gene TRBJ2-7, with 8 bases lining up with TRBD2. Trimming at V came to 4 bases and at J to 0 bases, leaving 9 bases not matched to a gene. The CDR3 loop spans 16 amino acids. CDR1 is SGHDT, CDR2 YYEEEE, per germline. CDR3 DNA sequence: TGTGCCAGCAGCCTGGGACTAGAAAGGCACTCCTACGAGCAGTACTTC. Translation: CASSLGLERHSYEQYF.

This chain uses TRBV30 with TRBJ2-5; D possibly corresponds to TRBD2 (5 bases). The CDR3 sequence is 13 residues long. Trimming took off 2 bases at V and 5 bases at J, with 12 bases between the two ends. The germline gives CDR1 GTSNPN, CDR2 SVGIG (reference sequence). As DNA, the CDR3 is TGTGCCTGGAGTAAAACTAGTGGGGAGACCCAGTACTTC. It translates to CAWSKTSGETQYF.